This T cell receptor (beta chain) came from a study of blood T cell repertoires in COVID-19. Study details: The analysed material was cDNA or gDNA that came from T cells, B-cell-depleted T cells, or PBMCs.

Generated by immunoSEQ multiplex PCR, the TCRdb table keeps only in-frame clones and is missing some. The data hold about 140,000 clones, with approximately 80% observed a single time. The CDR3 is 14 residues long. V shed 1 base and J shed 0 bases, with 5 bases lying between them. CDR1 and CDR2 from the germline V gene are LGHNA and YNFKEQ. Those enrolled, adults aged about 18 to 95 years, came from fewer than 25 US areas. The specimen was PBMCs or T cells enriched from blood (not recorded which). V gene TRBV4-2 combines with J gene TRBJ2-3; D unclear. The TCR comes from a woman between 18 and 29 years old who had been exposed to COVID-19. The CDR3 region is CASSQGTSTDTQYF. The CDR3 bases are TGTGCCAGCAGCCAAGGAACTAGCACAGATACGCAGTATTTT.